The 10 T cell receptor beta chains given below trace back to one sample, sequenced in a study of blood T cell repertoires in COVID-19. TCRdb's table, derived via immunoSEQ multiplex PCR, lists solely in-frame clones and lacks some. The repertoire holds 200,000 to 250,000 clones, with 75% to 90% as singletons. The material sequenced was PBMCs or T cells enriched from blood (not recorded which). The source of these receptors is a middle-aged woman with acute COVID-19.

This chain's CDR3 is CASDRPGGETQYF. DNA for the CDR3: TGTGCCAGCGACAGGCCGGGAGGGGAGACCCAGTACTTC. The V gene is TRBV7-9, the J gene TRBJ2-5, with 8 nucleotides matching TRBD2. CDR1 and CDR2 from the germline V gene are SEHNR and FQNEAQ (reference sequence). The CDR3 consists of 13 residues. Unmatched junction bases numbered 7, after V lost 8 bases and J lost 5 bases.

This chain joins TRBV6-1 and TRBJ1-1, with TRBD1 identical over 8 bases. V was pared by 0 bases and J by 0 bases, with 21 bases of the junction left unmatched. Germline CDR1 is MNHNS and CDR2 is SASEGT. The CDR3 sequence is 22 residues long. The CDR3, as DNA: TGTGCCAGCAGTGAAGCGGCCGGAGCAGGGGGCAAGGGGGGCGGTATGAACACTGAAGCTTTCTTT. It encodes CASSEAAGAGGKGGGMNTEAFF.

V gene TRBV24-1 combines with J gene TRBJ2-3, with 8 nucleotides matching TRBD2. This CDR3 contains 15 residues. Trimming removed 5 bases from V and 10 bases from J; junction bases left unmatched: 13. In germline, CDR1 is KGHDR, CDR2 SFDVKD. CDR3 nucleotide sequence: TGTGCCACCAGTGGAGGCGGGGGGCTATCATCCCCGCAGTATTTT. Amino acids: CATSGGGGLSSPQYF.

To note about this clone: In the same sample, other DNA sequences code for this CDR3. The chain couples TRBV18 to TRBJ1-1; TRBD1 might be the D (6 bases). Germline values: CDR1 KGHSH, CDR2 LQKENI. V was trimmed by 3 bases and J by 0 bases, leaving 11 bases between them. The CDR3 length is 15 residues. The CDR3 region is CASSPLDSMNTEAFF. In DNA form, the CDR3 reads TGTGCCAGCTCACCCCTGGACAGTATGAACACTGAAGCTTTCTTT. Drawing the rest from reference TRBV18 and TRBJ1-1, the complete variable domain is NAGVMQNPRHLVRRRGQEARLRCSPMKGHSHVYWYRQLPEEGLKFMVYLQKENIIDESGMPKERFSAEFPKEGPSILRIQQVVRGDSAAYFCASSPLDSMNTEAFFGQGTRLTVV.

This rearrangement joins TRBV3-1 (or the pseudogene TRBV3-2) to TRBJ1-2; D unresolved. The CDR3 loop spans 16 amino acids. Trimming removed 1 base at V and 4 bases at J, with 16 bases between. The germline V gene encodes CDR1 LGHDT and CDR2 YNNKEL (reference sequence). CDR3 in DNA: TGTGCCAGCAGCCAAGGTCTTAGGCGGAGCAGCTATGGCTACACCTTC. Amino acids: CASSQGLRRSSYGYTF.

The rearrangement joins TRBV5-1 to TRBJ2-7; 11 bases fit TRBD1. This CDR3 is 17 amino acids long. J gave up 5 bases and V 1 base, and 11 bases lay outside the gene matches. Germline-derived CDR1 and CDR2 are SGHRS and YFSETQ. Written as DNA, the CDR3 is TGCGCCAGCAGCTTGCGGCCGCCGGGACAGGGGGTCCACGAGCAGTACTTC. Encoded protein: CASSLRPPGQGVHEQYF.

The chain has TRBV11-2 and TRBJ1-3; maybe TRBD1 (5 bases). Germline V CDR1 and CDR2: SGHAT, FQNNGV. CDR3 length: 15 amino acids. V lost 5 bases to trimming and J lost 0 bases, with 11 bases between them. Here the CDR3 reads CASSPVGGSGNTIYF. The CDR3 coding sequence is TGTGCCAGCAGCCCAGTCGGGGGCTCTGGAAACACCATATATTTT.

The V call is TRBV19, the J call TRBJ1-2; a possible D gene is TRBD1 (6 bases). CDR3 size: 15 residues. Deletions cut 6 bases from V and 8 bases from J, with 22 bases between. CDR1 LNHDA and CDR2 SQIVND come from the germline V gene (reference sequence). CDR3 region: CASSYSLTGSGGYTF. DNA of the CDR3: TGTGCCAGTAGCTATTCTTTGACAGGCAGTGGAGGCTACACCTTC.

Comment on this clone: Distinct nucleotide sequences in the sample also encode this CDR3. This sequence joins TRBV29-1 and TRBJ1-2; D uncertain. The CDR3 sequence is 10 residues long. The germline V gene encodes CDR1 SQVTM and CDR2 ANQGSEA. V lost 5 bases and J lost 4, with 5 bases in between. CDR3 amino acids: CSVYSYGYTF. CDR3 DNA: TGCAGCGTTTACAGCTATGGCTACACCTTC.

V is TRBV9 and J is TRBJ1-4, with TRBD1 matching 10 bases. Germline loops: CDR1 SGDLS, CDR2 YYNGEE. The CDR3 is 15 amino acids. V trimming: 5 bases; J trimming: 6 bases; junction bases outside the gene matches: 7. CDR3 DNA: TGTGCCAGCAGTGCCCCGGACAGGGGGGATGAAAAACTGTTTTTT. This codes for CASSAPDRGDEKLFF.